Shown below are 18 T cell receptor beta chains from a single sample sequenced in a study of T and B cells in COVID-19 patients. Blood genomic DNA input for TRB amplification was about 240-550 ng. BIOMED2 TRB-A/B primer pools were used in multiplex TRB PCR. TCRdb re-derived calls from the multiplex PCR reads in MiXCR, one entry per CDR3 protein. The sample consists of roughly 18,000 distinct CDR3 sequences, 28% of them appearing once. The material sequenced was blood. These receptor sequences come from a human donor who had recovered from COVID-19.

The chain has TRBV5-4 and TRBJ2-1; TRBD2 is a possible D gene (6 bases). V was pared by 7 bases and J by 6 bases, with 26 bases between. Germline-derived CDR1 and CDR2 are SGHNT and YYREEE (reference sequence). The CDR3 is made up of 17 amino acids. The CDR3: CASVLGGPSVRSNEQFF. In DNA form, the CDR3 reads TGTGCCAGCGTCTTGGGAGGACCCTCGGTACGTTCCAATGAGCAGTTCTTC.

The rearrangement links TRBV20-1 to TRBJ2-5; 7 bases are shared with TRBD1. The J segment lost 2 bases and the V segment lost 5 bases, leaving 8 bases of the junction unmatched. Per the germline V gene, CDR1 is DFQATT and CDR2 is SNEGSKA (reference sequence). The CDR3 totals 14 residues. This CDR3 is CSAASTGNQETQYF. The DNA for the CDR3 is TGCAGTGCTGCTTCGACAGGGAATCAAGAGACCCAGTACTTC.

The chain uses TRBV5-1 and TRBJ2-5; D gene ambiguous. Per the germline V gene, CDR1 is SGHRS and CDR2 is YFSETQ. The CDR3 is made up of 13 amino acids. V lost 3 bases and J 5 bases, leaving 11 bases between the germline ends. The CDR3 is CASSYQSGETQYF. CDR3 DNA: TGCGCCAGCAGCTACCAGAGTGGGGAGACCCAGTACTTC.

This clonotype is medium-sized. This chain connects TRBV19 to TRBJ1-2; 7 bases match TRBD1. Germline V gene data show CDR1 as LNHDA and CDR2 as SQIVND (reference sequence). The V segment lost 8 bases and the J segment 4 bases; nucleotides outside the gene matches: 7. There are 13 residues in the CDR3. CDR3 bases: TGTGCCAGTCGAGGACAGGAAGGCTATGGCTACACCTTC. This encodes CASRGQEGYGYTF.

This clonotype turned up a few times. The V call is TRBV6-2 or TRBV6-3, the J call TRBJ2-7; D is possibly TRBD1 (6 bases). V gave up 4 bases and J gave up 3 bases, with 16 bases separating them. This CDR3 region has 15 residues. In germline, CDR1 is MNHEY, CDR2 SVGEGT. CDR3 coding DNA: TGTGCCAGCAGTTCGCCCTCTGGGACACTCTACGAGCAGTACTTC. Translation gives CASSSPSGTLYEQYF.

By its share, this clonotype is medium-sized. The chain links TRBV27 to TRBJ2-3; 12 bases align to TRBD2. Per germline, CDR1 MNHEY and CDR2 SMNVEV (reference sequence). The ends lost 2 bases at V and 5 bases at J; junction bases unmatched: 2. The CDR3 is 15 residues long. The CDR3 is CASSLLAGGEDTQYF. CDR3 DNA sequence: TGTGCCAGCAGTTTACTAGCGGGAGGGGAAGATACGCAGTATTTT.

The chain employs TRBV6-1 and TRBJ1-6; 8 nucleotides match TRBD1. The CDR3 runs to 15 residues. The germline V gene encodes CDR1 MNHNS and CDR2 SASEGT. V gave up 6 bases and J gave up 3 bases; unmatched junction bases: 4. The CDR3 spells CASSSTGGYNSPLHF. The DNA for the CDR3 is TGTGCCAGCAGCTCAACAGGGGGCTATAATTCACCCCTCCACTTT.

This rearrangement joins TRBV7-9 to TRBJ2-2; no reliable D call. Per the germline V gene, CDR1 is SEHNR and CDR2 is FQNEAQ (reference sequence). V was shortened by 3 bases and J by 3 bases, with 8 bases between the two germline ends. The length of the CDR3 is 14 residues. The DNA of the CDR3 is TGTGCCAGCAGCTTCTCGATGGACACCGGGGAGCTGTTTTTT. This translates into CASSFSMDTGELFF.

With respect to this clonotype: This likely comes from a read error, as the CDR3 has no conserved phenylalanine or tryptophan at its end. V usage is TRBV18 and J usage is TRBJ2-5; D may correspond to TRBD1 or TRBD2 (5 bases each). V was shortened by 3 bases and J by 1 base, with 12 bases between the two germline ends. Looked up from germline, CDR1 is KGHSH and CDR2 is LQKENI. The CDR3 has 15 residues. The CDR3: CASSPSEGFQETQYY. The CDR3 DNA sequence: TGTGCCAGCTCACCGTCCGAGGGGTTCCAAGAGACCCAGTACTAC.

This chain connects TRBV5-1 to TRBJ2-1; 7 positions agree with TRBD2. J gave up 5 bases and V 6 bases, and 8 bases lay outside the gene matches. The germline V gene encodes CDR1 SGHRS and CDR2 YFSETQ. The CDR3 has 14 residues. CDR3 loop: CASTAGDIHNEQFF. CDR3 sequence (DNA): TGCGCCAGCACGGCGGGGGATATTCACAATGAGCAGTTCTTC.

By share, this clonotype counts as medium-sized. The chain is built from TRBV19 and TRBJ1-5, with D unresolved. Trimming removed 7 bases from V and 4 bases from J, with 8 bases in between. This CDR3 contains 12 residues. Looked up from germline, CDR1 is LNHDA and CDR2 is SQIVND (reference sequence). The CDR3 spells CASTWENQPQHF. In DNA, the CDR3 is TGTGCCAGTACTTGGGAGAATCAGCCCCAGCATTTT. The complete variable domain, with remaining parts taken from reference TRBV19 and TRBJ1-5, reads DGGITQSPKYLFRKEGQNVTLSCEQNLNHDAMYWYRQDPGQGLRLIYYSQIVNDFQKGDIAEGYSVSREKKESFPLTVTSAQKNPTAFYLCASTWENQPQHFGDGTRLSIL.

There are a few counts of this clonotype. CDR3 amino acids: CASTRGRDEAFF. Written as DNA, the CDR3 is TGTGCCAGCACCAGGGGCAGGGATGAAGCTTTCTTT. The chain employs TRBV6-2 or TRBV6-3 and TRBJ1-1, with D perhaps matching TRBD1 (6 bases). The CDR3 length is 12 residues. The V end lost 7 bases, the J end lost 7 bases, and 13 bases lay between the germline ends. CDR1 and CDR2 from the germline V gene are MNHEY and SVGEGT.

This chain connects TRBV29-1 to TRBJ2-5; 7 bases fit TRBD1. CDR3 length: 13 residues. Germline V CDR1 and CDR2: SQVTM, ANQGSEA. Trimming took 5 bases from V and 1 from J; bases not matched to a gene: 4. The DNA of the CDR3 is TGCAGCGTTCCGACAGGGATCCAAGAGACCCAGTACTTC. This translates into CSVPTGIQETQYF.

The table lists this clonotype with a few counts. The chain uses TRBV24-1 and TRBJ2-3; D is possibly TRBD2 (5 bases). V lost 5 bases and J lost 2, with 7 bases in between. Germline CDR1 is KGHDR and CDR2 is SFDVKD. This CDR3 is 13 amino acids long. The CDR3: CATSVGVTDTQYF. The CDR3 coding sequence is TGTGCCACCAGTGTCGGGGTCACAGATACGCAGTATTTT.

This clonotype is labeled medium-sized. The J gene is TRBJ2-3, the V gene TRBV19, with TRBD2 as a possible D gene (6 bases). Trimming took 2 bases from V and 6 from J, leaving 15 bases between them. CDR1 and CDR2 from the germline V gene are LNHDA and SQIVND (reference sequence). The CDR3 spans 15 residues. The CDR3 DNA follows: TGTGCCAGTAGTATAAGGGAGGCCGCCCCCGATACGCAGTATTTT. Its protein product is CASSIREAAPDTQYF.

The rearrangement links TRBV6-6 to TRBJ2-7; a weak D match, TRBD1 (6 bases). In germline, CDR1 is MNHNY, CDR2 SVGAGI (reference sequence). The CDR3 consists of 13 residues. Trimming removed 5 bases from V and 6 bases from J, with 14 bases in between. The CDR3 spells CASSSTRGSEQYF. The CDR3 nucleotides read TGTGCCAGCAGTAGTACCAGGGGTTCCGAGCAGTACTTC.

This clonotype showed up many times. This rearrangement joins TRBV5-1 to TRBJ2-7; TRBD2 matches 8 bases. Germline V gene data show CDR1 as SGHRS and CDR2 as YFSETQ. J was trimmed by 7 bases and V by 3 bases; bases with no gene match: 9. The CDR3 contains 14 residues. The CDR3: CASSSAGTRDEQYF. CDR3 bases: TGCGCCAGCAGCTCGGCCGGGACTAGAGATGAGCAGTACTTC.

This clonotype was observed a few times. The chain employs TRBV6-6 and TRBJ2-1; 9 positions agree with TRBD2. CDR3 length equals 14 residues. Germline CDR1 MNHNY, CDR2 SVGAGI (reference sequence). J was trimmed by 7 bases and V by 4 bases; bases with no gene match: 5. CDR3 protein: CASSFQTSGNEQFF. The CDR3 coding sequence is TGTGCCAGCAGTTTCCAGACTAGCGGTAATGAGCAGTTCTTC.